Shown below are 15 T cell receptor delta chains from a single sample sequenced in a study of gamma-delta T cells after stem cell transplantation. TCRdb re-called the RT-PCR reads via CATT. The data contain fewer than 2,000 delta-chain clones, approximately 2.5% of them seen just once; the ten biggest clones take up 45% to 50%. The sample taken for sequencing was gamma-delta T cells. These TCRs come from a human donor. It is not recorded whose cells these are; they may come from a transplant donor.

As to this clone: Compared with germline, one end of the junction differs, possibly owing to a read error. This rearrangement joins TRDV2 to TRDJ3; TRDD3 agrees at 12 bases. This CDR3 has 18 residues. Germline assignment: CDR1 GEAIGNYY and CDR2 EKD. The CDR3 sequence is CAYDTVLGDTRDTRQMFF. As DNA, the CDR3 is TGTGCCTATGACACCGTGCTGGGGGATACGCGGGACACCCGACAGATGTTTTTC.

Ten or more counts support this clone. Since a far larger clone is one base different, this is likely a read error. This chain links TRDV2 with TRDJ1; TRDD3 matches 11 bases. This CDR3 is 17 amino acids long. Germline assignment: CDR1 GEAIGNYY and CDR2 EKD. The junction had 9 bases not matched to a gene; V was cut back by 1 base and J by 3 bases. The CDR3 DNA is TGTGCCTGTGACACTCTGGGGGATACAGGAGTCTCCGATAAACTCATCTTT. Translated, it gives CACDTLGDTGVSDKLIF.

With respect to this clone: The protein given by TCRdb reflects a much larger clone and differs at residue 9 from this DNA's translation, likely from a read error; the protein shown is the DNA's translation. CDR3 residues: CACDTVLGNTYTDKLIF. CDR3 DNA: TGTGCCTGTGACACGGTACTGGGGAATACTTACACCGATAAACTCATCTTT. This chain connects TRDV2 to TRDJ1; 7 positions match TRDD3. Germline lookup yields CDR1 GEAIGNYY and CDR2 EKD. CDR3 size: 17 residues. V trimming: 1 base; J trimming: 0 bases; junction bases outside the gene matches: 10.

The sample holds a few counts of this clone. The likely explanation is a read error, given a far larger clone one base away. Distinct nucleotide sequences in the sample also encode this CDR3. The chain employs TRDV2 and TRDJ1; either TRDD2 or TRDD3 may fit D (5 bases each). Deletions cut 0 bases from V and 4 bases from J, with 26 bases between. The CDR3 has 19 amino acids. The germline V gene encodes CDR1 GEAIGNYY and CDR2 EKD. Here the CDR3 reads CACDTHLPTIRGDYDKLIF. For the CDR3, the DNA is TGTGCCTGTGACACCCACCTCCCTACAATCCGTGGGGACTACGATAAACTCATCTTT.

Turning to this clone: A much larger clonotype is one base distant, so this may be a read error. The sample contains more than one DNA sequence encoding this CDR3. This chain uses TRDV2 with TRDJ1, with 11 bases identical to TRDD3. CDR1 is GEAIGNYY, CDR2 EKD, per germline. J lost 1 base, V lost 2 bases, and 17 bases had no gene match. This CDR3 spans 20 amino acids. CDR3 loop: CACDILGDTVPGTGTDKLIF. DNA of the CDR3: TGTGCCTGTGACATTCTGGGGGATACAGTTCCCGGGACCGGCACCGATAAACTCATCTTT.

This clone is judged medium-sized. One base separates it from a far larger clone, so it is likely a read error. J is TRDJ1 and V is TRDV2, with 7 positions matching TRDD3. With 1 base clipped from V and 2 bases from J, the junction kept 6 bases outside the gene matches. The germline V gene has CDR1 GEAIGNYY and CDR2 EKD. CDR3 size: 15 residues. CDR3 residues: CACDTLGTPTDKLIF. For the CDR3, the DNA is TGTGCCTGTGACACACTGGGGACCCCTACCGATAAACTCATCTTT.

This clone was recorded a few times. The protein TCRdb lists belongs to a much larger clone and differs from this DNA's translation at residue 12, which points to a read error; the protein shown is made from the DNA. This sequence joins TRDV2 and TRDJ1; TRDD3 matches at 9 bases. Germline CDR1 and CDR2: GEAIGNYY and EKD. The CDR3 length is 15 residues. CDR3: CACDTIGDTPDRLIF. DNA of the CDR3: TGTGCCTGTGACACCATAGGGGATACGCCCGATAGACTCATCTTT.

This clone was counted between two and nine times. The protein that TCRdb holds for this DNA derives from a much larger clone and differs from the translated DNA at residue 5, which likely indicates a read error; the protein shown here is translated from the DNA. J is TRDJ1 and V is TRDV2; 9 bases align to TRDD2. Looked up from germline, CDR1 is GEAIGNYY and CDR2 is EKD. The CDR3 sequence is 19 residues long. Trimming removed 3 bases from V and 4 bases from J; junction bases left unmatched: 20. The CDR3 DNA reads TGTGCCTGTGACGCCCACCTTCCTACAATCCGTGGGGACTACGATAAACTCATCTTT. Encoded protein: CACDAHLPTIRGDYDKLIF.

This clone was seen only a few times. TCRdb's listed protein matches a much larger clone and diverges from this DNA's translation at residue 10, likely through a read error; the protein shown comes from the DNA. The chain joins TRDV2 to TRDJ1; 13 positions agree with TRDD3. V lost 3 bases to trimming and J lost 0 bases; unmatched junction nucleotides: 6. The V gene's germline CDR1 is GEAIGNYY and CDR2 EKD. This CDR3 region has 17 residues. The CDR3 loop is CACDALLGDTYTDKLIF. Written as DNA, the CDR3 is TGTGCCTGTGACGCCCTACTGGGGGATACGTACACCGATAAACTCATCTTT.

In this sample, this clone turned up a few times. The chain employs TRDV2 and TRDJ1; TRDD3 matches at 13 bases. Germline V gene sequence: CDR1 GEAIGNYY, CDR2 EKD. J was trimmed by 1 base and V by 0 bases; bases with no gene match: 10. The CDR3 has 19 residues. CDR3 nucleotides: TGTGCCTGTGACACCCTACTGGGGGATACGCGTATTCCCACCGATAAACTCATCTTT. This gives the protein CACDTLLGDTRIPTDKLIF.

V and J are TRDV2 and TRDJ1; 9 bases line up with TRDD3. The V gene end was trimmed by 0 bases and the J gene end by 0 bases; junction bases not matched to a gene: 13. Germline values: CDR1 GEAIGNYY, CDR2 EKD. This CDR3 spans 19 amino acids. The CDR3, as DNA: TGTGCCTGTGACACCCTAGCCCGTACTGGGGGACCTGACACCGATAAACTCATCTTT. This encodes CACDTLARTGGPDTDKLIF.

As regards this clone: A far larger clone is one nucleotide away, so this likely arose from a read error. The same CDR3 can be traced to other DNA sequences in this sample. The chain carries TRDV2 and TRDJ1, with 8 bases identical to TRDD3. There are 18 residues in the CDR3. Trimming removed 3 bases from V and 1 base from J; junction bases left unmatched: 15. Germline CDR1 reads GEAIGNYY; CDR2 reads EKD. CDR3 nucleotide sequence: TGTGCCTGTGACCCCCTTTCTGGGGGACTCCGGGGCACCGATAAACTCATCTTT. It codes for CACDPLSGGLRGTDKLIF.

The chain has TRDV2 and TRDJ3; TRDD3 matches at 12 bases. The ends lost 1 base at V and 0 bases at J; junction bases unmatched: 9. There are 21 residues in the CDR3. Germline assignment: CDR1 GEAIGNYY and CDR2 EKD. The CDR3 nucleotides are TGTGCCTGTGACACGGGAGGAGGCTGGGGGATACGCTCCTGGGACACCCGACAGATGTTTTTC. Residues: CACDTGGGWGIRSWDTRQMFF.

This clone was detected only a few times. The protein given by TCRdb reflects a much larger clone and differs at residue 15 from this DNA's translation, likely from a read error; the protein shown is the DNA's translation. The chain uses TRDV2 and TRDJ3; 13 nucleotides align to TRDD3. Looked up from germline, CDR1 is GEAIGNYY and CDR2 is EKD. The CDR3 runs to 21 residues. Here the CDR3 DNA reads TGTGCCTGTGACACCTCAACTGGGGGATACGCAGGCTCCTGGGGCACCCGACAGATGTTTTTC. Translation: CACDTSTGGYAGSWGTRQMFF.

This clone showed up just a few times. The protein held in TCRdb is that of a much larger clone and does not match this DNA's translation at residue 14, likely because of a read error; the protein shown is translated from the DNA. The chain couples TRDV2 to TRDJ1; TRDD3 matches at 9 bases. V gave up 1 base and J gave up 12 bases; unmatched junction bases: 17. The CDR3 has 16 amino acids. CDR1 GEAIGNYY and CDR2 EKD come from the germline V gene. CDR3 nucleotide sequence: TGTGCCTGTGACACGCTGGGGGATGGGGGCGATAAAAGGGTCATCTTT. It is translated as CACDTLGDGGDKRVIF.